The 18 T cell receptor beta chains below were found in one sample sequenced in a study of blood T cell repertoires in COVID-19. Sequenced by immunoSEQ multiplex PCR; TCRdb stores in-frame clones only, minus some. The sample yields around 32,000 clones, approximately 95% seen once. The sequenced sample was peripheral blood. The receptors were sampled from a male donor with active COVID-19.

The sample holds one count of this clone. The chain carries TRBV20-1 and TRBJ1-2; D remains ambiguous. V lost 4 bases and J 4 bases, leaving 7 bases between the germline ends. The germline gives CDR1 DFQATT, CDR2 SNEGSKA (reference sequence). The CDR3 sequence is 11 residues long. The CDR3 bases are TGCAGTGCTACTTTCGGCTATGGCTACACCTTC. It encodes CSATFGYGYTF.

The chain is built from TRBV5-1 and TRBJ1-2; D possibly corresponds to TRBD1 (5 bases). Germline V CDR1 and CDR2: SGHRS, YFSETQ. CDR3 length equals 14 residues. V lost 4 bases and J lost 4, with 14 bases in between. Written as DNA, the CDR3 is TGCGCCAGCAGCGGGAAGAGGCAGGGCTATGGCTACACCTTC. As protein: CASSGKRQGYGYTF.

V and J are TRBV19 and TRBJ2-2; D uncertain. The V end lost 6 bases, the J end lost 1 base, and 6 bases lay between the germline ends. Germline CDR1 and CDR2: LNHDA and SQIVND (reference sequence). The length of the CDR3 is 13 residues. The CDR3 is CASSNQNTGELFF. The CDR3 DNA sequence: TGTGCCAGTAGCAATCAGAACACCGGGGAGCTGTTTTTT.

V usage is TRBV12-3 or TRBV12-4 and J usage is TRBJ1-5; D ambiguous. The CDR3 loop spans 13 amino acids. Trimming took 5 bases from V and 0 from J, leaving 5 bases between them. The CDR3, as DNA: TGTGCCAGCAGTCAAAATAGCAATCAGCCCCAGCATTTT. It is translated as CASSQNSNQPQHF.

The chain couples TRBV7-2 to TRBJ2-5; tentatively, D is TRBD2 (5 bases). V lost 1 base and J lost 7, with 16 bases in between. From germline, CDR1 is SGHTA and CDR2 FQGNSA. The CDR3 runs 15 residues. The CDR3: CASSLDPLTAGTQYF. For the CDR3, the DNA is TGTGCCAGCAGCTTAGACCCGCTAACCGCGGGGACCCAGTACTTC.

Concerning this clone: A read error may account for a junction end that differs from germline. This chain joins TRBV3-1 (or the pseudogene TRBV3-2) and TRBJ1-2; 7 positions agree with TRBD1. Germline CDR1 is LGHDT and CDR2 is YNNKEL (reference sequence). CDR3 length equals 13 residues. The chain's CDR3 is CTSSQATGDGYTF. The CDR3 DNA reads TGTACCAGCAGCCAGGCCACAGGGGACGGCTACACCTTC.

The J gene is TRBJ1-2, the V gene TRBV7-2, with D possibly matching TRBD1 (6 bases). CDR1 is SGHTA and CDR2 is FQGNSA in the germline V gene. V dropped 0 bases and J dropped 7 bases, with 9 bases sitting between them. The CDR3 totals 13 residues. The CDR3 region is CASSLAGGAGYTF. Written as DNA, the CDR3 is TGTGCCAGCAGCTTAGCAGGGGGGGCTGGCTACACCTTC.

J is TRBJ2-5 and V is TRBV7-3, with D perhaps matching TRBD1 (6 bases). Germline CDR1 reads SGHTA; CDR2 reads FQGTGA. V lost 3 bases and J lost 4, with 12 bases in between. This CDR3 has 14 residues. The CDR3 reads CASSFAGRGETQYF. The CDR3 DNA reads TGTGCCAGCAGCTTCGCCGGCAGGGGAGAGACCCAGTACTTC.

CDR3 residues: CAWSKTANYGYTF. The CDR3 DNA is TGTGCCTGGAGTAAGACAGCAAACTATGGCTACACCTTC. The genes are TRBV30 and TRBJ1-2; TRBD1 is a possible D gene (5 bases). V was clipped by 2 bases and J by 2 bases, with 9 bases between them. The CDR3 is 13 residues long. Germline V lookup: CDR1 GTSNPN, CDR2 SVGIG (reference sequence). Based on the CDR3 plus reference TRBV30 and TRBJ1-2, the full variable domain is SQTIHQWPATLVQPVGSPLSLECTVEGTSNPNLYWYRQAAGRGLQLLFYSVGIGQISSEVPQNLSASRPQDRQFILSSKKLLLSDSGFYLCAWSKTANYGYTFGSGTRLTVV.

V usage is TRBV7-9 and J usage is TRBJ2-7; 9 nucleotides line up with TRBD1. The CDR3 is 15 residues long. Losses at the gene ends were 3 bases for V and 10 bases for J; bases not matched to a gene: 13. Germline-derived CDR1 and CDR2 are SEHNR and FQNEAQ (reference sequence). The CDR3 DNA sequence: TGTGCCAGCAGCTTCGGACAGGGGTCAATCCCAAAACAGTACTTC. It encodes CASSFGQGSIPKQYF.

The J gene is TRBJ1-1, the V gene TRBV5-1, with 7 bases aligning to TRBD1. The germline gives CDR1 SGHRS, CDR2 YFSETQ. The CDR3 length is 14 residues. The V segment lost 3 bases and the J segment 0 bases; nucleotides outside the gene matches: 2. The CDR3 region is CASSSGGMNTEAFF. As DNA, the CDR3 is TGCGCCAGCAGCTCAGGGGGGATGAACACTGAAGCTTTCTTT.

This clone was picked up one time. This rearrangement joins TRBV27 to TRBJ1-2, with D possibly being TRBD1 (6 bases). V gave up 0 bases and J gave up 5 bases, with 16 bases separating them. The germline V gene has CDR1 MNHEY and CDR2 SMNVEV (reference sequence). This CDR3 contains 16 residues. The chain's CDR3 is CASSLSQGRSPYGYTF. DNA for the CDR3: TGTGCCAGCAGTTTATCACAGGGTAGGTCCCCTTATGGCTACACCTTC.

The chain recombines TRBV9 with TRBJ2-1; 9 bases align to TRBD2. In germline, CDR1 is SGDLS, CDR2 YYNGEE. V lost 0 bases, J lost 7 bases, and 8 bases stayed unmatched. CDR3 length equals 16 residues. In DNA form, the CDR3 reads TGTGCCAGCAGCGTAGGGTGGGCTAGCGGGAAAAATGAGCAGTTCTTC. This codes for CASSVGWASGKNEQFF. Variable domain in full (rest from reference TRBV9 and TRBJ2-1): DSGVTQTPKHLITATGQRVTLRCSPRSGDLSVYWYQQSLDQGLQFLIQYYNGEERAKGNILERFSAQQFPDLHSELNLSSLELGDSALYFCASSVGWASGKNEQFFGPGTRLTVL.

The gene calls are TRBV9 and TRBJ2-3, with 14 bases aligning to TRBD2. Per germline, CDR1 SGDLS and CDR2 YYNGEE. The CDR3 has 17 amino acids. Trimming cost V 4 bases and J 6 bases; bases outside gene matches: 10. The CDR3 nucleotides are TGTGCCAGCAGCCCTCAGACTAGCGGGGGGGCTATCGATACGCAGTATTTT. Protein: CASSPQTSGGAIDTQYF.

The J gene is TRBJ2-3, the V gene TRBV7-9, with D unclear. Trimming removed 1 base at V and 1 base at J, with 12 bases between. This CDR3 has 16 residues. Germline-derived CDR1 and CDR2 are SEHNR and FQNEAQ (reference sequence). The CDR3 nucleotides read TGTGCCAGCAGCTTAGGACTCGTAGGTCGCACAGATACGCAGTATTTT. This encodes CASSLGLVGRTDTQYF.

Only one count was recorded for this clone. The J gene is TRBJ2-3, the V gene TRBV18, with D possibly TRBD2 on 7 matching bases. The CDR3 has 16 amino acids. The germline V and J ends were trimmed by 8 bases and 6 bases, with 24 bases remaining between them. Germline V gene data show CDR1 as KGHSH and CDR2 as LQKENI. The CDR3, as DNA: TGTGCCAGCCTCACTCTATCGGGGGGCCTAGATGATACGCAGTATTTT. Amino acid sequence: CASLTLSGGLDDTQYF. Full variable domain (rest looked up from reference TRBV18 and TRBJ2-3): NAGVMQNPRHLVRRRGQEARLRCSPMKGHSHVYWYRQLPEEGLKFMVYLQKENIIDESGMPKERFSAEFPKEGPSILRIQQVVRGDSAAYFCASLTLSGGLDDTQYFGPGTRLTVL.

This chain connects TRBV18 to TRBJ1-2; 7 bases map to TRBD1. CDR1 KGHSH and CDR2 LQKENI come from the germline V gene. Germline trimming cut 0 bases from V and 8 bases from J; bases unmatched to any gene: 0. This CDR3 comprises 12 residues. CDR3 loop: CASSPPTGGYTF. The DNA of the CDR3 is TGTGCCAGCTCACCACCGACAGGGGGCTACACCTTC.

The J gene is TRBJ1-4, the V gene TRBV6-5; D is unclear. Trimming stripped 6 bases from V and 8 bases from J, with 16 bases between. The V gene's germline CDR1 is MNHEY and CDR2 SVGAGI. The CDR3 covers 14 residues. This chain's CDR3 is CASSPEEVHEKLFF. In nucleotides, the CDR3 is TGTGCCAGCAGCCCAGAGGAGGTGCACGAAAAACTGTTTTTT.